This T cell receptor beta chain was sequenced during a study of blood T cell repertoires in COVID-19. Study background: There were acute and convalescent COVID-19 samples, and they came from the United States, Italy and Spain. PBMCs, B-cell-depleted T cells, or T cells were the source of the cDNA or gDNA that made up the material.

Per the original data handling: For nucleated cells, counts were estimated from reference gene primer amplification. The repertoire was sequenced with immunoSEQ multiplex PCR; TCRdb's copy has only in-frame clones and lacks some. Clone size and V and J calls were adopted from that table, with D and trimming inferred from the DNA. Of 140,000 or so clones in the sample, approximately 89% were seen once. This CDR3 comprises 16 residues. V gave up 10 bases and J gave up 0 bases; unmatched junction bases: 9. Germline-derived CDR1 and CDR2 are ENHRY and SYGVKD. The sequence was collected from a man aged 60 to 75 with active or convalescent COVID-19. The rearrangement links TRBV10-3 to TRBJ1-4; TRBD1 matches at 9 bases. Source material: peripheral blood. The CDR3 nucleotides are TGTGCCACCGCGGGGGACAGGGATGCAACTAATGAAAAACTGTTTTTT. This gives the protein CATAGDRDATNEKLFF.